This T cell receptor (beta chain) appears in the sequencing data of a study of cytomegalovirus exposure and HLA in healthy donors. Whole-study findings and limits: With later analysis, a missense DCLRE1C variant became linked to TCR beta V- and J-gene trimming.

On this clone itself: Its matching antigen is unknown.

A multiplex PCR was run with 60 Vbeta primers and 13 Jbeta primers. Sequencing used immunoSEQ multiplex PCR; TCRdb keeps in-frame clones, though not all of them. Among tens of thousands of clones listed, approximately 52% were seen once. The TCR originated in a human donor in good health. Material for sequencing was PBMCs.

For the CDR3, the DNA is TGTGCCAGCAGCATGAGTAGGGGCCGAGGATCGACCCTTCGGCCCCAGCATTTT. Its translation is CASSMSRGRGSTLRPQHF. The genes are TRBV5-6 and TRBJ1-5, with a possible D match to TRBD1 (5 bases). The CDR3 has 18 residues. Trimming pared 4 bases from V and 9 bases from J, leaving 29 bases between. Germline CDR1 is SGHDT and CDR2 is YYEEEE.